Below are 7 T cell receptor beta chains sequenced from a single sample in a study of vaccination effects on CD4 cells after COVID-19. Isolating CD4+ T cells followed less than 11 days of culture. Everyone in the study got two shots of either the BNT162b2 or mRNA-1273 vaccine. The assay was immunoSEQ multiplex PCR, and TCRdb's table has in-frame clones only and misses some. The sample holds fewer than 75,000 clones, approximately 81% seen once. These receptors' targets are unknown. The sample consisted of CD4+ T cells from PBMCs cultured without peptide, taken after COVID-19 vaccination. These receptors were collected from a human donor who received a COVID-19 vaccine.

The rearrangement links TRBV24-1 to TRBJ2-7; 9 bases are shared with TRBD1. The J segment lost 2 bases and the V segment lost 0 bases, leaving 4 bases of the junction unmatched. CDR3 length: 16 amino acids. Germline CDR1 and CDR2: KGHDR and SFDVKD. CDR3 in DNA: TGTGCCACCAGTGATTTGATTGGGACAGGGACCTACGAGCAGTACTTC. Amino acids: CATSDLIGTGTYEQYF.

This rearrangement joins TRBV18 to TRBJ1-5; D perhaps matches TRBD1 (5 bases). Germline V gene lookup returns CDR1 KGHSH and CDR2 LQKENI. The CDR3 has 15 amino acids. Trimming removed 2 bases from V and 2 bases from J, with 10 bases in between. The CDR3 loop is CASSPGGMGNQPQHF. CDR3 in DNA: TGTGCCAGCTCACCAGGGGGGATGGGCAATCAGCCCCAGCATTTT.

The chain is built from TRBV5-1 and TRBJ2-5; possibly TRBD2 for D (5 bases). The CDR3 consists of 14 residues. V lost 0 bases and J 5 bases, leaving 11 bases between the germline ends. Germline assignment: CDR1 SGHRS and CDR2 YFSETQ. CDR3 sequence (DNA): TGCGCCAGCAGCTTGGGGGCTCCGGGGGAGACCCAGTACTTC. It codes for CASSLGAPGETQYF.

The chain joins TRBV7-2 to TRBJ1-1, with 12 bases fitting TRBD1. Losses at the gene ends were 5 bases for V and 1 base for J; bases not matched to a gene: 14. Looked up from germline, CDR1 is SGHTA and CDR2 is FQGNSA. The CDR3 is 19 residues long. In nucleotides, the CDR3 is TGTGCCAGCAGCCTATTGCTCTACCGGGACAGGGGGCGGAACACTGAAGCTTTCTTT. Translation: CASSLLLYRDRGRNTEAFF.

This sequence joins TRBV5-4 and TRBJ1-4, with D unclear. The CDR3 runs to 16 residues. The germline gives CDR1 SGHNT, CDR2 YYREEE (reference sequence). V was clipped by 1 base and J by 8 bases, with 18 bases between them. CDR3 residues: CASSLKAAREGEKLFF. For the CDR3, the DNA is TGTGCCAGCAGCTTGAAGGCGGCCCGGGAGGGCGAAAAACTGTTTTTT.

The gene calls are TRBV10-2 and TRBJ2-7; 7 bases match TRBD2. The CDR3 loop spans 13 amino acids. Trimming at V came to 4 bases and at J to 2 bases, leaving 2 bases not matched to a gene. Germline CDR1 is WSHSY and CDR2 is SAAADI. CDR3 sequence: CASSAGGPYEQYF. For the CDR3, the DNA is TGCGCCAGCAGTGCGGGGGGACCCTACGAGCAGTACTTC.

This clone was counted a few times. The chain employs TRBV6-5 and TRBJ1-3; TRBD1 matches 8 bases. V trimming: 4 bases; J trimming: 0 bases; junction bases outside the gene matches: 2. The CDR3 runs to 15 residues. Germline assignment: CDR1 MNHEY and CDR2 SVGAGI. The DNA for the CDR3 is TGTGCCAGCAGTTCGACAGGGGTCTCTGGAAACACCATATATTTT. Its translation is CASSSTGVSGNTIYF.